One sample yielded the 28 T cell receptor beta chains listed below, sequenced in a study of cytomegalovirus exposure and HLA in healthy donors. PCR was performed using 60 Vbeta and 13 Jbeta primers. Some clones are missing from TCRdb's copy, which holds only in-frame ones; the method was immunoSEQ multiplex PCR. The sample comprises about 200,000 clones, roughly 84% of which are singletons, and roughly 0.71% rests with the top ten. Sample: PBMCs. These receptors were collected from a boy aged 2 to 10 in good health and CMV-seronegative.

This chain connects TRBV5-6 to TRBJ2-7, with D possibly matching TRBD1 (7 bases). V shed 3 bases and J shed 3 bases, with 13 bases lying between them. The CDR3 is 14 amino acids. The germline gives CDR1 SGHDT, CDR2 YYEEEE. The DNA for the CDR3 is TGTGCCAGCAGCTGGGGCGGGACAGTCTACGAGCAGTACTTC. It specifies CASSWGGTVYEQYF.

This clone was picked up one time. Other DNA variants within this sample encode the same CDR3. The J gene is TRBJ2-5, the V gene TRBV6-1; tentatively, D is TRBD2 (6 bases). V lost 2 bases to trimming and J lost 1 base, with 8 bases between them. Germline V CDR1 and CDR2: MNHNS, SASEGT. This CDR3 is 14 amino acids long. The CDR3 nucleotides read TGTGCCAGCAGTGAACTGGGGGGCCAAGAGACCCAGTACTTC. Its protein is CASSELGGQETQYF.

The rearrangement uses TRBV9 and TRBJ1-6; 8 bases match TRBD1. This CDR3 comprises 14 residues. Germline V lookup: CDR1 SGDLS, CDR2 YYNGEE. Losses at the gene ends were 5 bases for V and 7 bases for J; bases not matched to a gene: 5. CDR3 DNA sequence: TGTGCCAGCAGACGGGGACAGGAAAATTCACCCCTCCACTTT. Its protein product is CASRRGQENSPLHF.

J is TRBJ2-5 and V is TRBV2, with no clear D. With 7 bases removed from V and 1 base from J, the gap between germline ends came to 10 bases. This CDR3 is 13 amino acids long. Germline V gives CDR1 SNHLY, CDR2 FYNNEI. CDR3 protein: CASKFTPQETQYF. The CDR3 bases are TGTGCCAGCAAATTCACACCCCAAGAGACCCAGTACTTC. Full variable domain (outside the CDR3, taken from reference TRBV2 and TRBJ2-5): EPEVTQTPSHQVTQMGQEVILRCVPISNHLYFYWYRQILGQKVEFLVSFYNNEISEKSEIFDDQFSVERPDGSNFTLKIRSTKLEDSAMYFCASKFTPQETQYFGPGTRLLVL.

V and J are TRBV19 and TRBJ1-1; TRBD1 matches at 7 bases. This CDR3 has 15 amino acids. Per the germline V gene, CDR1 is LNHDA and CDR2 is SQIVND (reference sequence). The V and J ends lost 9 bases and 2 bases, in that order; junction bases with no gene match: 12. For the CDR3, the DNA is TGTGCCAGCCGAGGACAGGTCCATCTAAACACTGAAGCTTTCTTT. Its protein product is CASRGQVHLNTEAFF.

This chain uses TRBV6-5 with TRBJ1-1; no clear D. Trimming cost V 7 bases and J 0 bases, with 12 bases left between them. The CDR3 totals 14 residues. Germline-derived CDR1 and CDR2 are MNHEY and SVGAGI. CDR3 protein: CASTNPGLNTEAFF. CDR3 sequence (DNA): TGTGCCAGCACCAACCCGGGGTTGAACACTGAAGCTTTCTTT.

The rearrangement uses TRBV27 and TRBJ1-2; D gene uncertain. Germline CDR1 reads MNHEY; CDR2 reads SMNVEV (reference sequence). V was pared by 2 bases and J by 3 bases, with 16 bases between. CDR3 length: 16 amino acids. Here the CDR3 DNA reads TGTGCCAGCAGTTTAAGTTGGCGGGTCAGCGACTATGGCTACACCTTC. Protein sequence: CASSLSWRVSDYGYTF.

The rearrangement uses TRBV19 and TRBJ1-1; D may be TRBD1 (6 bases). Germline CDR1 LNHDA, CDR2 SQIVND (reference sequence). V was shortened by 3 bases and J by 0 bases, with 8 bases between the two germline ends. The CDR3 totals 14 residues. The CDR3 DNA follows: TGTGCCAGTAGTATCGACAGGTTGAACACTGAAGCTTTCTTT. Protein: CASSIDRLNTEAFF.

With regard to this clone: As the CDR3 is not closed by the conserved phenylalanine or tryptophan, this likely results from a read error. No DNA is shown, since the ends of the CDR3 on it are uncertain; the CDR3 is the one TCRdb lists. V usage is TRBV6-1 and J usage is TRBJ1-1. The CDR3 is 13 amino acids in total, end residues counted. Germline V gives CDR1 MNHNS, CDR2 SASEGT. CDR3 amino acids: CASSEVGTTERGI.

The chain combines TRBV7-2 with TRBJ1-3, with 11 bases that match TRBD1. The CDR3 has 18 residues. Looked up from germline, CDR1 is SGHTA and CDR2 is FQGNSA. Trimming took 5 bases from V and 2 from J; bases not matched to a gene: 11. CDR3 coding DNA: TGTGCCAGCAGCCCCGGGACAGGGGGGACGGGAACTGGAAACACCATATATTTT. The encoded protein is CASSPGTGGTGTGNTIYF.

The CDR3 region is CASSIVKLGQMNTEAFF. The DNA of the CDR3 is TGTGCCAGTAGTATAGTGAAGTTGGGGCAGATGAACACTGAAGCTTTCTTT. The V and J genes are TRBV19 and TRBJ1-1; the D gene is possibly TRBD1 (5 bases). V dropped 1 base and J dropped 0 bases, with 15 bases sitting between them. Germline CDR1 and CDR2: LNHDA and SQIVND (reference sequence). The CDR3 has 17 residues.

The chain links TRBV14 to TRBJ2-2; 11 bases fit TRBD1. Per germline, CDR1 SGHDN and CDR2 FVKESK. The trim removed 5 bases at V and 5 bases at J, leaving 4 bases unmatched. This CDR3 has 15 amino acids. The CDR3 bases are TGTGCCAGCAGCGCGGACAGGGGGCAAACCGGGGAGCTGTTTTTT. Encoded protein: CASSADRGQTGELFF.

The chain is built from TRBV6-5 and TRBJ1-2; D might be TRBD1 (5 bases). V was clipped by 0 bases and J by 6 bases, with 14 bases between them. The CDR3 spans 15 residues. Germline CDR1 is MNHEY and CDR2 is SVGAGI. The CDR3 DNA reads as TGTGCCAGCAGTTACTCGATTCTGGGGGGGAATGGCTACACCTTC. As protein: CASSYSILGGNGYTF.

This clone showed up just a few times. The chain employs TRBV4-2 and TRBJ2-7; D possibly corresponds to TRBD2 (5 bases). The CDR3 totals 13 residues. Trimming pared 5 bases from V and 0 bases from J, leaving 8 bases between. From germline, CDR1 is LGHNA and CDR2 YNFKEQ. CDR3 in amino acids: CASSNGISYEQYF. CDR3 in DNA: TGTGCCAGCAGCAACGGGATCTCCTACGAGCAGTACTTC.

The CDR3 is CASSGNIPTSYNEQFF. DNA for the CDR3: TGTGCCAGCAGCGGGAACATTCCTACGTCCTACAATGAGCAGTTCTTC. V is TRBV2 and J is TRBJ2-1; possible D gene TRBD2, 5 bases. The CDR3 spans 16 residues. CDR1 and CDR2 (germline): SNHLY, FYNNEI. V was cut by 6 bases and J by 1 base, with 16 bases left in between.

This clone has just a few counts. The J gene is TRBJ2-1, the V gene TRBV7-9; 11 bases map to TRBD1. CDR1 and CDR2 (germline): SEHNR, FQNEAQ (reference sequence). The length of the CDR3 is 15 residues. After removal of 5 bases from V and 5 bases from J, the junction contained 5 bases not matched to a gene. The CDR3 here is CASSKGQGVNNEQFF. The DNA for the CDR3 is TGTGCCAGCAGCAAGGGACAGGGGGTGAACAATGAGCAGTTCTTC.

This clone was counted once. J is TRBJ2-7 and V is TRBV7-2; 7 bases are a match to TRBD2. The V gene's germline CDR1 is SGHTA and CDR2 FQGNSA. Germline trimming cut 0 bases from V and 2 bases from J; bases unmatched to any gene: 4. This CDR3 contains 15 residues. CDR3 loop: CASSLAGLAAYEQYF. CDR3 in DNA: TGTGCCAGCAGCTTAGCAGGGCTAGCGGCCTACGAGCAGTACTTC.

The chain links TRBV30 to TRBJ1-2, with D hard to call. Per the germline V gene, CDR1 is GTSNPN and CDR2 is SVGIG (reference sequence). V gave up 2 bases and J gave up 0 bases, with 4 bases separating them. The CDR3 spans 12 residues. DNA of the CDR3: TGTGCCTGGAGTCCCTCTAACTATGGCTACACCTTC. Protein product: CAWSPSNYGYTF.

The CDR3 region is CASSSNGRGYEQYF. The CDR3 region has the DNA TGTGCCAGCAGCTCGAATGGTAGAGGTTACGAGCAGTACTTC. This chain uses TRBV6-6 with TRBJ2-7; D is ambiguous. V was shortened by 6 bases and J by 4 bases, with 16 bases between the two germline ends. The CDR3 has 14 amino acids. Germline V gene sequence: CDR1 MNHNY, CDR2 SVGAGI (reference sequence).

This clone was seen only once. The chain uses TRBV13 and TRBJ2-3, with TRBD2 matching over 7 bases. J gave up 6 bases and V 0 bases, and 12 bases lay outside the gene matches. This CDR3 has 17 amino acids. Per the germline V gene, CDR1 is PRHDT and CDR2 is FYEKMQ (reference sequence). The CDR3 sequence is CASSLGGQRGFSDTQYF. The CDR3 bases are TGTGCCAGCAGCTTAGGGGGGCAGCGGGGCTTCTCGGATACGCAGTATTTT.

This chain connects TRBV10-2 to TRBJ1-1; TRBD1 matches at 12 bases. V shed 6 bases and J 1 base; nucleotides not matched to a gene: 15. CDR3 length equals 19 residues. Germline values: CDR1 WSHSY, CDR2 SAAADI. The CDR3 is CASRSRYTGTGGENTEAFF. CDR3 nucleotide sequence: TGCGCCAGCAGGAGCCGATACACCGGGACAGGGGGCGAGAACACTGAAGCTTTCTTT.

This chain links TRBV28 with TRBJ2-7, with a weak D call TRBD2 (5 bases). This CDR3 is built from 15 residues. The germline V gene encodes CDR1 MDHEN and CDR2 SYDVKM. V lost 0 bases, J lost 3 bases, and 12 bases lay in between. CDR3 sequence reads: CASSLWGVRGYEQYF. CDR3 in DNA: TGTGCCAGCAGTTTATGGGGTGTTCGGGGCTACGAGCAGTACTTC.

This chain links TRBV6-5 with TRBJ2-7; 10 nucleotides agree with TRBD1. V lost 5 bases and J lost 7; bases outside the gene matches: 8. The length of the CDR3 is 14 residues. Germline-derived CDR1 and CDR2 are MNHEY and SVGAGI. The CDR3 coding sequence is TGTGCCAGCAGTCGGCGGACAGGGGGAAATGAGCAGTACTTC. Amino acid sequence: CASSRRTGGNEQYF.

The chain links TRBV4-2 to TRBJ2-2, with 9 positions matching TRBD2. The CDR3 extends over 16 amino acids. V lost 4 bases, J lost 1 base, and 4 bases stayed unmatched. Germline-derived CDR1 and CDR2 are LGHNA and YNFKEQ. The CDR3 loop is CASSLTSGQNTGELFF. As DNA, the CDR3 is TGTGCCAGCAGCCTAACTAGCGGGCAGAACACCGGGGAGCTGTTTTTT.

The chain employs TRBV4-1 and TRBJ2-7; 9 bases match TRBD1. Germline trimming cut 4 bases from V and 4 bases from J; bases unmatched to any gene: 5. This CDR3 has 14 residues. Germline CDR1 MGHRA, CDR2 YSYEKL. CDR3 sequence (DNA): TGCGCCAGCAGCCCGAGACAGGGGGAATACGAGCAGTACTTC. Protein product: CASSPRQGEYEQYF.

V usage is TRBV7-2 and J usage is TRBJ2-7; D perhaps matches TRBD2 (6 bases). This CDR3 comprises 14 residues. Germline V gene lookup returns CDR1 SGHTA and CDR2 FQGNSA. Trimming cost V 4 bases and J 3 bases, with 13 bases left between them. CDR3 bases: TGTGCCAGCAGCTCCCGACTAGGGTTCTACGAGCAGTACTTC. Its protein product is CASSSRLGFYEQYF.

This CDR3 is CASSLGRGIYGYTF. The CDR3 DNA follows: TGTGCCAGCAGCTTAGGGCGGGGAATTTATGGCTACACCTTC. V and J are TRBV7-8 and TRBJ1-2, with D unclear. V lost 1 base and J lost 5, with 11 bases in between. Germline lookup yields CDR1 SGHVS and CDR2 FQNEAQ. This CDR3 is built from 14 residues.

CDR3 loop: CASGGEPLNEQFF. DNA for the CDR3: TGTGCCTCCGGGGGGGAGCCATTAAATGAGCAGTTCTTC. The J gene is TRBJ2-1, the V gene TRBV30; TRBD2 agrees at 8 bases. V lost 7 bases and J lost 7; bases outside the gene matches: 9. The V gene's germline CDR1 is GTSNPN and CDR2 SVGIG (reference sequence). CDR3 length equals 13 residues.